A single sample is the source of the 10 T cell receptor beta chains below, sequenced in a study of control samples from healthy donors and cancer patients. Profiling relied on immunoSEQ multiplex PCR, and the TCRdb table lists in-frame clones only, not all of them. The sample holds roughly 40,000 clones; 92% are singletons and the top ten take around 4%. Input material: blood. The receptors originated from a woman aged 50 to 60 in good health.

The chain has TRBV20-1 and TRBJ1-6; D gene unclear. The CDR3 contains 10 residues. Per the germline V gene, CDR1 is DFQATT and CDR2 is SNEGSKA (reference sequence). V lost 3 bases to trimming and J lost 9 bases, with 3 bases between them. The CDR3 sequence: CSARGSPLHF. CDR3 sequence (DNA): TGCAGTGCTAGGGGTTCACCCCTCCACTTT.

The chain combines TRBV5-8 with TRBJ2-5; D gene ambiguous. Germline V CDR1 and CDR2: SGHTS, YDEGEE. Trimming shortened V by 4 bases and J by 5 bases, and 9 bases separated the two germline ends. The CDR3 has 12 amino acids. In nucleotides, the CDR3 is TGTGCCAGCAGCCCGTCTCCTGAGACCCAGTACTTC. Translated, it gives CASSPSPETQYF. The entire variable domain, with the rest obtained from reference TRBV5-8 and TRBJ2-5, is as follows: EAGVTQSPTHLIKTRGQQATLRCSPISGHTSVYWYQQALGLGLQFLLWYDEGEERNRGNFPPRFSGRQFPNYSSELNVNALELEDSALYLCASSPSPETQYFGPGTRLLVL.

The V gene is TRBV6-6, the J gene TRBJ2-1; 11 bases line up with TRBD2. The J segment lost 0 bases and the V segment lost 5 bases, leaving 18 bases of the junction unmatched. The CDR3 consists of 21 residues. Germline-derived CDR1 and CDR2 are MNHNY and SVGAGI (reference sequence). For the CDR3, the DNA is TGTGCCAGCAGTCCCCCACGCCCATGGCTAGCGGGGGGAAGCTCCTACAATGAGCAGTTCTTC. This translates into CASSPPRPWLAGGSSYNEQFF.

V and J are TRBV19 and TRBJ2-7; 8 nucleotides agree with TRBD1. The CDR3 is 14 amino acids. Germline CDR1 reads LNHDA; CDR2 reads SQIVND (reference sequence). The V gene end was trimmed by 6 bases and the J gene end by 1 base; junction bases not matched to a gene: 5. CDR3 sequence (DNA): TGTGCCAGTAGCAGAGGACAGGGTTCCTACGAGCAGTACTTC. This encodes CASSRGQGSYEQYF.

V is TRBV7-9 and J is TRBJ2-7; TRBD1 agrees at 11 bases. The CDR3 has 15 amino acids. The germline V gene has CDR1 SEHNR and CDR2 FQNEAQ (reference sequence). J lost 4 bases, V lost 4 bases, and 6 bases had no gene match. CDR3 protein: CASSSEGQGVYEQYF. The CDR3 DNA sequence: TGTGCCAGCAGCTCAGAGGGACAGGGGGTGTACGAGCAGTACTTC.

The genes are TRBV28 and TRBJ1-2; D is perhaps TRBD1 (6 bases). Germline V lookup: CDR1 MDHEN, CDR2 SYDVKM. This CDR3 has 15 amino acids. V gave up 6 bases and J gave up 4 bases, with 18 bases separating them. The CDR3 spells CASRHTGRGPYGYTF. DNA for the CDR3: TGTGCCAGCAGACACACCGGACGGGGGCCCTATGGCTACACCTTC.

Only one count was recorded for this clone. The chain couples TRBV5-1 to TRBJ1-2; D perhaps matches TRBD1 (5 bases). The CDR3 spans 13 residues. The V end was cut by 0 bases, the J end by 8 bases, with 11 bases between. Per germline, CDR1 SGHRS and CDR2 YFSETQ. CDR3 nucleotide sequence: TGCGCCAGCAGCTTGGTGGGGCTTATAGGCTACACCTTC. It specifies CASSLVGLIGYTF.

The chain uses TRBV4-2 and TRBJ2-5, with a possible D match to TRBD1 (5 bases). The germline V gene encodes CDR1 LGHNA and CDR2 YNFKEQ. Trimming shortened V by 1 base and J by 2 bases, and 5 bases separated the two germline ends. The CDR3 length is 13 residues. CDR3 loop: CASSQGQQETQYF. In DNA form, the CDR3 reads TGTGCCAGCAGCCAAGGACAGCAAGAGACCCAGTACTTC.

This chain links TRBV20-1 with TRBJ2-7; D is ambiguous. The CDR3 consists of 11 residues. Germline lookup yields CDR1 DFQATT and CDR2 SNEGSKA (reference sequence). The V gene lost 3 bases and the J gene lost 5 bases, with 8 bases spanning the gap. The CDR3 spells CSASPRDEQYF. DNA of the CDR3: TGCAGTGCTAGTCCTCGAGACGAGCAGTACTTC.

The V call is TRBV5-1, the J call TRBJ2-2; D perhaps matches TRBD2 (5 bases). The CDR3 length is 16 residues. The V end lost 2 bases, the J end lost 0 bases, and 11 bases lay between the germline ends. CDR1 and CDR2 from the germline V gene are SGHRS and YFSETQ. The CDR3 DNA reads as TGCGCCAGCAGCTTCGGACTGAACGCGAACACCGGGGAGCTGTTTTTT. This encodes CASSFGLNANTGELFF.